The 5 T cell receptor beta chains below all came from one sample that was sequenced in a study of T cell responses to AZD1222 COVID-19 vaccine. Some clones are missing from TCRdb's copy, which holds only in-frame ones; the method was immunoSEQ multiplex PCR. The repertoire includes about 55,000 clones, nearly 90% of them detected once, and around 4% sits in the top ten. The specimen comprised peripheral blood, sampled on day 0 of AZD1222 vaccination. The receptors derive from an adult in good health.

This chain uses TRBV12-2 with TRBJ2-4; the DNA was not compared with TRBD2, the D call given in the table. TRBV12-2 is recorded as a pseudogene. The CDR3 is 22 amino acids. The CDR3 spells CARGLWPTTFLAGGARKNIQYF. For the CDR3, the DNA is TGTGCGAGGGGCTTGTGGCCGACAACGTTCCTAGCGGGGGGTGCCCGCAAAAACATTCAGTACTTC.

The sample holds a few counts of this clone. The V and J genes are TRBV7-9 and TRBJ2-7, with 8 positions matching TRBD1. CDR3 length equals 14 residues. The junction had 4 bases not matched to a gene; V was cut back by 4 bases and J by 2 bases. The germline V gene has CDR1 SEHNR and CDR2 FQNEAQ (reference sequence). For the CDR3, the DNA is TGTGCCAGCAGCTATGGACAGGGTACCTACGAGCAGTACTTC. Translated: CASSYGQGTYEQYF.

The rearrangement uses TRBV6-1 and TRBJ1-2; D not certain. The CDR3 extends over 14 amino acids. Germline V gives CDR1 MNHNS, CDR2 SASEGT. Trimming took off 1 base at V and 3 bases at J, with 9 bases between the two ends. The CDR3 sequence: CASSEGPSHYGYTF. In nucleotides, the CDR3 is TGTGCCAGCAGTGAAGGTCCTAGTCACTATGGCTACACCTTC.

The chain couples TRBV12-5 to TRBJ2-6; D remains ambiguous. V shed 2 bases and J shed 1 base, with 12 bases lying between them. Germline CDR1 LGHNT, CDR2 FRNRAP. CDR3 size: 17 residues. The chain's CDR3 is CASGLKQLSSGANVLTF. The CDR3 DNA is TGTGCTAGTGGTTTGAAACAGCTTTCTTCTGGGGCCAACGTCCTGACTTTC.

This clone is a singleton in its sample. This rearrangement joins TRBV19 to TRBJ2-3; D possibly matches TRBD1 or TRBD2 (5 bases each). CDR3 size: 14 residues. The germline V and J ends were trimmed by 5 bases and 0 bases, with 9 bases remaining between them. From germline, CDR1 is LNHDA and CDR2 SQIVND (reference sequence). CDR3 amino acids: CASSPGPSTDTQYF. As DNA, the CDR3 is TGTGCCAGTAGTCCGGGACCTAGCACAGATACGCAGTATTTT.